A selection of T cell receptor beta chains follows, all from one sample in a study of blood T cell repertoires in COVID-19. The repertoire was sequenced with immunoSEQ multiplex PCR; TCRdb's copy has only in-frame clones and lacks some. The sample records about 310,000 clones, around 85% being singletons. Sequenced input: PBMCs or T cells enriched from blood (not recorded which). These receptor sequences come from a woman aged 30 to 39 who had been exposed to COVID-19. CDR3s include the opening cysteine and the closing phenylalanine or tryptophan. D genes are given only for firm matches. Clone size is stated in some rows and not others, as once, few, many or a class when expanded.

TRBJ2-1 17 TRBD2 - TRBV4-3 CASSQDAGGAASYEQFF TGCGCCAGCAGCCAAGATGCCGGGGGGGCCGCGAGTTATGAGCAGTTCTTC
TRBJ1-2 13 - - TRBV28 CASSPGTNYGYTF TGTGCCAGCAGTCCCGGGACTAACTATGGCTACACCTTC
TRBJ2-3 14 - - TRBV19 CASSPSLDTDTQYF TGTGCCAGCAGCCCCTCACTAGACACAGATACGCAGTATTTT
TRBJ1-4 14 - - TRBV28 CASSPGGSNEKLFF TGTGCCAGCAGTCCCGGGGGTTCTAATGAAAAACTGTTTTTT
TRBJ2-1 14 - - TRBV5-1 CASSRGTAANEQFF TGCGCCAGCAGCCGGGGGACAGCAGCCAATGAGCAGTTCTTC
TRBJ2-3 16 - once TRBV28 CASSASPGAGTDTQYF TGTGCCAGCAGTGCCTCACCGGGTGCGGGCACAGATACGCAGTATTTT
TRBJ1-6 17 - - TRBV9 CASSVEEASSYNSPLHF TGTGCCAGCAGCGTAGAAGAGGCTAGCTCCTATAATTCACCCCTCCACTTT
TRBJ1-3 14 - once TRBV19 CASTLRGSGNTIYF TGTGCCAGTACCCTGAGGGGGTCTGGAAACACCATATATTTT
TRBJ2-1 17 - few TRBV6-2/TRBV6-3 CASSYTSGRDSYNEQFF TGTGCCAGCAGTTACACCTCTGGGCGGGACTCCTACAATGAGCAGTTCTTC
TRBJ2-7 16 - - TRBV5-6 CASSFATILGRPEQYF TGTGCCAGCAGCTTCGCTACAATCTTGGGCAGGCCCGAGCAGTACTTC
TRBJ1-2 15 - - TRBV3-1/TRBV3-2 CASSQDLREGYGYTF TGTGCCAGCAGCCAAGATCTCAGGGAGGGCTATGGCTACACCTTC
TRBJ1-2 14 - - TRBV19 CASSIGVPMKGYTF TGTGCCAGTAGTATCGGGGTCCCTATGAAGGGCTACACCTTC
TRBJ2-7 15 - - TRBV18 CASSPDGSFTYEQYF TGTGCCAGCTCACCAGATGGGAGTTTCACCTACGAGCAGTACTTC
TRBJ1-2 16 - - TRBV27 CASSLGSRDQVYGYTF TGTGCCAGCAGTTTAGGGTCGAGGGATCAGGTCTATGGCTACACCTTC
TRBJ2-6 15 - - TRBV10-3 CAISESSSGANVLTF TGTGCCATCAGTGAGAGTAGCTCTGGGGCCAACGTCCTGACTTTC
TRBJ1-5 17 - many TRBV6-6 CASSPKRGFGGNQPQHF TGTGCCAGCAGTCCGAAACGGGGGTTCGGCGGCAATCAGCCCCAGCATTTT
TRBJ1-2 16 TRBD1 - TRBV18 CASSPPTGQGIRGYTF TGTGCCAGCTCACCACCCACAGGACAGGGTATCCGGGGCTACACCTTC
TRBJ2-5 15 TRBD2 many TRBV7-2 CASSSRTSWQETQYF TGTGCCAGCAGCTCAAGGACTAGCTGGCAAGAGACCCAGTACTTC
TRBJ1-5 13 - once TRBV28 CASFPNGGQPQHF TGTGCCAGTTTCCCCAATGGAGGGCAGCCCCAGCATTTT
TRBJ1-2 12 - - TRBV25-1 CASSDGIYGYTF TGTGCCAGCAGTGACGGGATTTATGGCTACACCTTC
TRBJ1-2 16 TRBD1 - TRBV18 CASSPETGVLNYGYTF TGTGCCAGCTCACCAGAAACAGGGGTCCTTAACTATGGCTACACCTTC
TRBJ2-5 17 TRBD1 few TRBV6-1 CASSDPGTGPSQETQYF TGTGCCAGCAGTGACCCCGGGACAGGCCCTTCTCAAGAGACCCAGTACTTC
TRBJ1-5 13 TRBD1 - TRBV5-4 CASSFDREGPQHF TGTGCCAGCAGCTTTGACAGGGAAGGGCCCCAGCATTTT
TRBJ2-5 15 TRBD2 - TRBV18 CASSPILAAQETQYF TGTGCCAGCTCACCTATACTAGCGGCCCAAGAGACCCAGTACTTC
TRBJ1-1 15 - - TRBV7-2 CASSYDAGLDTEAFF TGTGCCAGCAGCTACGATGCAGGGTTGGACACTGAAGCTTTCTTT
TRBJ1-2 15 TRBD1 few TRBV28 CASSLLLDRVYGYTF TGTGCCAGCAGTTTACTGTTGGACAGGGTGTATGGCTACACCTTC
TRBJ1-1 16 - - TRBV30 CAWTPPGGPIDTEAFF TGTGCCTGGACCCCACCCGGGGGGCCGATTGACACTGAAGCTTTCTTT
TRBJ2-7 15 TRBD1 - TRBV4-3 CASSRQQGVTYEQYF TGCGCCAGCAGCCGACAACAGGGGGTCACCTACGAGCAGTACTTC
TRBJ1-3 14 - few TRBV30 CACLKEGSGNTIYF TGTGCCTGCCTTAAGGAGGGCTCTGGAAACACCATATATTTT
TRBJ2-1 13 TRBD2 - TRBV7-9 CASSLASSGGSFF TGTGCCAGCAGCTTAGCTTCCAGCGGGGGCTCGTTCTTC
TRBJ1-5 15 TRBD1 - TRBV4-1 CASSRGQGSNQPQHF TGCGCCAGCAGCCGGGGACAGGGTAGCAATCAGCCCCAGCATTTT
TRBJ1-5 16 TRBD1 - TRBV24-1 CATSDAGTGSDQPQHF TGTGCCACCAGTGATGCCGGGACAGGGAGCGATCAGCCCCAGCATTTT
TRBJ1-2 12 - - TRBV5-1 CASHEGGNGYTF TGCGCCAGCCACGAAGGCGGCAATGGCTACACCTTC
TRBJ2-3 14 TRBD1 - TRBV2 CASSVGQGTDTQYF TGTGCCAGCAGTGTAGGACAGGGCACAGATACGCAGTATTTT
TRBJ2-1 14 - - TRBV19 CASSIDQLPGEQFF TGTGCCAGTAGTATAGATCAACTGCCGGGTGAGCAGTTCTTC
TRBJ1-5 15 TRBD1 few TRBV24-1 CATSGGQGWAQPQHF TGTGCCACCAGTGGAGGACAGGGCTGGGCTCAGCCCCAGCATTTT
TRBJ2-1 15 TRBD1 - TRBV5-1 CASSLAGQGINEQFF TGCGCCAGCAGCTTGGCGGGACAGGGTATTAATGAGCAGTTCTTC
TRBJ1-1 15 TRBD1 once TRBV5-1 CASSLQGTLNTEAFF TGCGCCAGCAGCTTACAGGGGACCCTGAACACTGAAGCTTTCTTT
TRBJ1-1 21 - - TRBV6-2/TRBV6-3 CASSPYPYTEDPQAVNTEAFF TGTGCCAGCAGTCCATATCCGTATACCGAGGACCCCCAAGCGGTGAACACTGAAGCTTTCTTT
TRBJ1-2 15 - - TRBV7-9 CASSLSGRINYGYTF TGTGCCAGCAGCTTATCAGGCAGAATTAACTATGGCTACACCTTC
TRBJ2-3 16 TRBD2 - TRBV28 CASNLAGGPLTDTQYF TGTGCCAGCAACCTAGCGGGAGGGCCTCTGACAGATACGCAGTATTTT
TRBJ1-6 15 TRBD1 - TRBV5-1 CASSPGQGFDSPLHF TGCGCCAGCAGCCCCGGACAGGGGTTCGATTCACCCCTCCACTTT
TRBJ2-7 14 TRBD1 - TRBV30 CAWRQGPGNYEQYF TGTGCCTGGAGACAGGGGCCCGGGAACTACGAGCAGTACTTC
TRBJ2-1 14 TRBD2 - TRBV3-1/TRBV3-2 CASSQQTSRDEQFF TGTGCCAGCAGCCAACAGACTAGCCGCGATGAGCAGTTCTTC
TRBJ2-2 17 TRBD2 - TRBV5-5 CASSPISGGVGTGELFF TGTGCCAGCAGCCCGATTAGCGGGGGAGTAGGCACCGGGGAGCTGTTTTTT
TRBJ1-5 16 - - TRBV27 CASSLLSGYSNQPQHF TGTGCCAGCAGTTTATTATCAGGGTATAGCAATCAGCCCCAGCATTTT
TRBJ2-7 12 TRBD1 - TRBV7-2 CASSPTGNEQYF TGTGCCAGCAGCCCGACAGGGAACGAGCAGTACTTC
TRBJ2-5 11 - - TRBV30 CAWNQGETQYF TGTGCCTGGAACCAGGGGGAGACCCAGTACTTC
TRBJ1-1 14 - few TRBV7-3 CASSSVGREGEAFF TGTGCCAGCAGCTCTGTCGGCAGGGAGGGTGAAGCTTTCTTT
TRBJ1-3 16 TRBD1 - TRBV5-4 CASSLDLGTGVRTIYF TGTGCCAGCAGCTTGGACCTCGGGACAGGGGTACGCACCATATATTTT
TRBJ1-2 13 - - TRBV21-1 CARTGTGVGGYTF TGTGCCAGGACCGGGACAGGGGTAGGTGGCTACACCTTC
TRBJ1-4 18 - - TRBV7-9 CASSLTGEGPSGNEKLFF TGTGCCAGCAGCTTAACCGGGGAGGGACCTAGTGGAAATGAAAAACTGTTTTTT
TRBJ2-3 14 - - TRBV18 CASLDSRGGDTQYF TGTGCCAGCCTAGACTCGAGAGGGGGAGATACGCAGTATTTT
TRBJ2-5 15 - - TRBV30 CAWSVGKGVIETQYF TGTGCCTGGAGTGTCGGGAAGGGGGTAATCGAGACCCAGTACTTC
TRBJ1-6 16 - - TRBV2 CASSETGGQGGSPLHF TGTGCCAGCAGTGAAACGGGGGGGCAGGGCGGCTCACCCCTCCACTTT
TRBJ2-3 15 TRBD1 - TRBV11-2 CASSLDGTGTDTQYF TGTGCCAGCAGCTTAGATGGGACAGGCACAGATACGCAGTATTTT
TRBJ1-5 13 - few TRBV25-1 CASSTSESQPQHF TGTGCCAGCAGTACGTCCGAGAGCCAGCCCCAGCATTTT
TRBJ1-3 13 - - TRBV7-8 CASSLQGSNTIYF TGTGCCAGCAGCTTGCAGGGGTCAAACACCATATATTTT
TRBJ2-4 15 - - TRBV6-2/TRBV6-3 CASSYSTSRHNIQYF TGTGCCAGCAGTTACTCGACTAGTAGGCATAACATTCAGTACTTC